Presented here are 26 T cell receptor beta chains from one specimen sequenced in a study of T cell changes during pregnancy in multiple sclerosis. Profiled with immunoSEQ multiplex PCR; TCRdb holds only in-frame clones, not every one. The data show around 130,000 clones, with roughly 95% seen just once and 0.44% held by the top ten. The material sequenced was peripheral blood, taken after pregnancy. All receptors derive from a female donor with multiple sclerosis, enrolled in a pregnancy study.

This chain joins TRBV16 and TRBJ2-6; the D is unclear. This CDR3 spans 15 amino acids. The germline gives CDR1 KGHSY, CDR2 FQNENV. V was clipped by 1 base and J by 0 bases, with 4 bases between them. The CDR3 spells CASSQLASGANVLTF. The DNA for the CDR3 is TGTGCCAGCAGCCAATTAGCCTCTGGGGCCAACGTCCTGACTTTC.

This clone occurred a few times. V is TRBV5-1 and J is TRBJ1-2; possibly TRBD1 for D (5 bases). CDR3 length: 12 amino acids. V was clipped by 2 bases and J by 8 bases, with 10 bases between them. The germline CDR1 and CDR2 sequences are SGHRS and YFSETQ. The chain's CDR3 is CASSFTGQGYTF. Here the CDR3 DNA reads TGCGCCAGCAGCTTTACAGGTCAAGGCTACACCTTC.

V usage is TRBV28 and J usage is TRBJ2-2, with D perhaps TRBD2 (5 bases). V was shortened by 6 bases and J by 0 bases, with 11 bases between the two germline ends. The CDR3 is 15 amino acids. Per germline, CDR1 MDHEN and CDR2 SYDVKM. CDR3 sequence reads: CASSPYGTNTGELFF. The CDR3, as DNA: TGTGCCAGCAGCCCCTACGGGACGAACACCGGGGAGCTGTTTTTT.

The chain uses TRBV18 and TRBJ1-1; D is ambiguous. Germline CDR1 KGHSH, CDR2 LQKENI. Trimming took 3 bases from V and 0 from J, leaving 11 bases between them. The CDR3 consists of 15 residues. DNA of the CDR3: TGTGCCAGCTCACCTGGGCCCCGTTTGAACACTGAAGCTTTCTTT. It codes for CASSPGPRLNTEAFF.

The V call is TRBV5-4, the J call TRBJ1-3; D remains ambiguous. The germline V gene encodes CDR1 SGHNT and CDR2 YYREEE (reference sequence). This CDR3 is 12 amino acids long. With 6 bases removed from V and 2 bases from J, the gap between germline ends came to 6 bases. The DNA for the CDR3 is TGTGCCAGCATCTCTGCTGGAAACACCATATATTTT. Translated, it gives CASISAGNTIYF.

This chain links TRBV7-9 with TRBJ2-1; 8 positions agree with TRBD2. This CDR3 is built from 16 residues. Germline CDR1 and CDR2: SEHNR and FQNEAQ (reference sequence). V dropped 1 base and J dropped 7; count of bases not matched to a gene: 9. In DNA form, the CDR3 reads TGTGCCAGCAGCTTAGGCCTAGCGGGTGGCCAGAATGAGCAGTTCTTC. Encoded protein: CASSLGLAGGQNEQFF.

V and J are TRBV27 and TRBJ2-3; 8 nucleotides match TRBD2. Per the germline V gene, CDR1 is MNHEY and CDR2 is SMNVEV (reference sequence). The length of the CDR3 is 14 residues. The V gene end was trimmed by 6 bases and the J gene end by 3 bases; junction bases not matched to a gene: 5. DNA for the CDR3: TGTGCCAGCAGCAGCGGGAGAATAACAGATACGCAGTATTTT. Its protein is CASSSGRITDTQYF.

Here the CDR3 reads CASSFGVNEQFF. CDR3 sequence (DNA): TGTGCCAGCAGCTTCGGGGTTAATGAGCAGTTCTTC. This chain connects TRBV7-9 to TRBJ2-1; D is perhaps TRBD2 (5 bases). Germline values: CDR1 SEHNR, CDR2 FQNEAQ (reference sequence). The CDR3 is made up of 12 amino acids. Trimming pared 3 bases from V and 7 bases from J, leaving 7 bases between.

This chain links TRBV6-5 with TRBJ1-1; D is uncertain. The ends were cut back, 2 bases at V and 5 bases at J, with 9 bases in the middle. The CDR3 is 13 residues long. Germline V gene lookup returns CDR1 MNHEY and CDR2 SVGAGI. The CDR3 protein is CASSYNSLTEAFF. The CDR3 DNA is TGTGCCAGCAGTTACAATTCTTTGACTGAAGCTTTCTTT.

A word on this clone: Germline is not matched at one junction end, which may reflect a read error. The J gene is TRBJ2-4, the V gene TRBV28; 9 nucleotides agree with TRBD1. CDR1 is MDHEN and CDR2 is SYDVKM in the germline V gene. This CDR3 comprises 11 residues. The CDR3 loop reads CASSWTGERFF. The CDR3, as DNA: TGTGCCAGCTCCTGGACAGGGGAAAGGTTCTTC.

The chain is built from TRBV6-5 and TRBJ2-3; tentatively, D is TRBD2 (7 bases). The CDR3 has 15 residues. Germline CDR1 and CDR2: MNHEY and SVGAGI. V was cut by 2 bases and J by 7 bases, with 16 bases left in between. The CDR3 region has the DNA TGTGCCAGCAGTTACGGGGGGGCGACCCTAAATACGCAGTATTTT. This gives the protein CASSYGGATLNTQYF.

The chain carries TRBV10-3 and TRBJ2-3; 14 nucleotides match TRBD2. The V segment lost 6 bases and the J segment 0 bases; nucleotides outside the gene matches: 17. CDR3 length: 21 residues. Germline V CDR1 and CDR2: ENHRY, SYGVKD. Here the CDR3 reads CAISARGLAGDPSPSTDTQYF. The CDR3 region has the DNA TGTGCCATCAGCGCAAGGGGACTAGCGGGAGACCCTAGCCCTAGCACAGATACGCAGTATTTT.

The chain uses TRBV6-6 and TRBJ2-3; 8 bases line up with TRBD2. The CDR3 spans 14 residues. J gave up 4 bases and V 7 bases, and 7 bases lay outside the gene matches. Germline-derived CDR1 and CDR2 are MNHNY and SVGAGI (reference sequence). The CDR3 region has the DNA TGTGCCAGCAAAGGACTAGCTTCGGCAGATACGCAGTATTTT. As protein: CASKGLASADTQYF.

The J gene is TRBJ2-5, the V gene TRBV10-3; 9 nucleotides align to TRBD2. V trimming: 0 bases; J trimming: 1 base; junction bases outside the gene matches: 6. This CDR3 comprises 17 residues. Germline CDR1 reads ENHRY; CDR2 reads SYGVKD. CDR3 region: CAISESRLAGTQETQYF. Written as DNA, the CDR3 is TGTGCCATCAGTGAGTCGAGGCTAGCGGGAACCCAAGAGACCCAGTACTTC.

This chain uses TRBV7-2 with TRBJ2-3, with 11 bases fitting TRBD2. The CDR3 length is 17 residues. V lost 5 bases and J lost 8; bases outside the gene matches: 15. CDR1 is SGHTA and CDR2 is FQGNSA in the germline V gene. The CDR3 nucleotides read TGTGCCAGCAGCGACCAACTTAGACTAGCGGGGTTAGGTACGCAGTATTTT. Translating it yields CASSDQLRLAGLGTQYF.

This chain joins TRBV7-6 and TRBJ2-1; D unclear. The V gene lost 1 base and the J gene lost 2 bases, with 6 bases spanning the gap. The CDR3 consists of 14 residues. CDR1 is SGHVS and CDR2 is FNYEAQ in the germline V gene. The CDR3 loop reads CASSLGEAYNEQFF. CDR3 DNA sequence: TGTGCCAGCAGCTTAGGAGAGGCCTACAATGAGCAGTTCTTC.

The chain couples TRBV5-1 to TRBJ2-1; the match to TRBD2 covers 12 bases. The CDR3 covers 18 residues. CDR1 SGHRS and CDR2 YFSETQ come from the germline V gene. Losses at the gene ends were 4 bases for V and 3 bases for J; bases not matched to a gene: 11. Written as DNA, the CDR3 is TGCGCCAGCAGCCGACCCTCCTGGACTAGCGGGAACTACAATGAGCAGTTCTTC. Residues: CASSRPSWTSGNYNEQFF.

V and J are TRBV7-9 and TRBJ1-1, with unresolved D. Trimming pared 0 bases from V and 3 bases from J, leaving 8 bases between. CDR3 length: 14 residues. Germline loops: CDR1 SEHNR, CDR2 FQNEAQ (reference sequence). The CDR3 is CASSLARVDTEAFF. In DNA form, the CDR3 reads TGTGCCAGCAGCTTAGCTCGGGTAGACACTGAAGCTTTCTTT.

The CDR3 DNA reads as TGTGCCAGCTCACCATGGGGCAGGGCGGAAGATACGCAGTATTTT. This gives the protein CASSPWGRAEDTQYF. The V call is TRBV18, the J call TRBJ2-3; D may be TRBD1 (5 bases). Looked up from germline, CDR1 is KGHSH and CDR2 is LQKENI. This CDR3 is 15 amino acids long. Trimming removed 2 bases from V and 5 bases from J, with 14 bases in between.

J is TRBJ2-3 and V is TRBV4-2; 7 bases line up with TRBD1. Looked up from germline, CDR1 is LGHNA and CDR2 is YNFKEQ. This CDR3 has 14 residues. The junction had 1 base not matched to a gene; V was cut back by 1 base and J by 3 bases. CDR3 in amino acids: CASSQAGGTDTQYF. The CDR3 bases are TGTGCCAGCAGCCAAGCAGGGGGAACAGATACGCAGTATTTT.

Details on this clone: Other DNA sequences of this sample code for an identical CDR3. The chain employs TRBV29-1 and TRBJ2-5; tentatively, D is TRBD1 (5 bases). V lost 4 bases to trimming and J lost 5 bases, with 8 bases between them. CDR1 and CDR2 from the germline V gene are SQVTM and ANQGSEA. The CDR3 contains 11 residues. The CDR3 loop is CSVGPGETQYF. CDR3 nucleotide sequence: TGCAGCGTTGGTCCAGGGGAGACCCAGTACTTC. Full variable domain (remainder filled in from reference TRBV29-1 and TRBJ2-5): SAVISQKPSRDICQRGTSLTIQCQVDSQVTMMFWYRQQPGQSLTLIATANQGSEATYESGFVIDKFPISRPNLTFSTLTVSNMSPEDSSIYLCSVGPGETQYFGPGTRLLVL.

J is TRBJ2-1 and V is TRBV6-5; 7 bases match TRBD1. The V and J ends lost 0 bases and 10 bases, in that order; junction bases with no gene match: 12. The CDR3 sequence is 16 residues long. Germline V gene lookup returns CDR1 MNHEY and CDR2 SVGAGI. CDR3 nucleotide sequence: TGTGCCAGCAGTTACTCAGGGGGCGATCAGCTACGGGAGCAGTTCTTC. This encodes CASSYSGGDQLREQFF.

CDR3 nucleotide sequence: TGTGCCATCCTGGAAACACTAGCGGGGCCCTACAATGAGCAGTTCTTC. This sequence encodes CAILETLAGPYNEQFF. V gene TRBV7-9 combines with J gene TRBJ2-1; 10 bases fit TRBD2. Germline values: CDR1 SEHNR, CDR2 FQNEAQ (reference sequence). The ends lost 10 bases at V and 2 bases at J; junction bases unmatched: 11. The CDR3 consists of 16 residues. The full variable domain, completed using reference TRBV7-9 and TRBJ2-1, is DTGVSQNPRHKITKRGQNVTFRCDPISEHNRLYWYRQTLGQGPEFLTYFQNEAQLEKSRLLSDRFSAERPKGSFSTLEIQRTEQGDSAMYLCAILETLAGPYNEQFFGPGTRLTVL.

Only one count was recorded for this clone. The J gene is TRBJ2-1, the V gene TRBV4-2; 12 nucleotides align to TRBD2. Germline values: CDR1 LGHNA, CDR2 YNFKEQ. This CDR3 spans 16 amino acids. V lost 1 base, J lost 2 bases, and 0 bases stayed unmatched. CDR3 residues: CASSQGTSGTYNEQFF. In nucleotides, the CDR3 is TGTGCCAGCAGCCAAGGGACTAGCGGGACCTACAATGAGCAGTTCTTC.

The CDR3 DNA follows: TGTGCCAGCAGCCGGCTACGGGATATCGACGAGCAGTACTTC. Translating it yields CASSRLRDIDEQYF. The rearrangement links TRBV5-4 to TRBJ2-7, with a tentative D call TRBD2 (5 bases). Germline CDR1 is SGHNT and CDR2 is YYREEE (reference sequence). The V end lost 4 bases, the J end lost 5 bases, and 16 bases lay between the germline ends. The CDR3 is made up of 14 amino acids.

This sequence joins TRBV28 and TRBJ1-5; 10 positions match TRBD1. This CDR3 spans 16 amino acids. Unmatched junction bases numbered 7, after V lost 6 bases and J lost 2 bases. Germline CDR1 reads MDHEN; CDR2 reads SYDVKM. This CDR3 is CASRTDRGFRNQPQHF. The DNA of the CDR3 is TGTGCCAGCAGGACGGACAGGGGGTTTCGCAATCAGCCCCAGCATTTT.